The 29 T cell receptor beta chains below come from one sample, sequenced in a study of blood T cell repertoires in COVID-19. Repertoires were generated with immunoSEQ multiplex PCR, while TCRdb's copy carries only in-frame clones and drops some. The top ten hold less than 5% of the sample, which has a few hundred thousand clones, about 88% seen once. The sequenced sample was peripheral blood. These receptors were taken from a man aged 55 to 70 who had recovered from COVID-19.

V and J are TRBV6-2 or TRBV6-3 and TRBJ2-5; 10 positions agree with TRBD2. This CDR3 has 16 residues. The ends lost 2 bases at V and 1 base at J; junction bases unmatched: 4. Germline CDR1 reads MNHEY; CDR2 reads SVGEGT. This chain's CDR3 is CASSYPTSGVQETQYF. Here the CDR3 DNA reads TGTGCCAGCAGTTACCCTACTAGCGGGGTCCAAGAGACCCAGTACTTC.

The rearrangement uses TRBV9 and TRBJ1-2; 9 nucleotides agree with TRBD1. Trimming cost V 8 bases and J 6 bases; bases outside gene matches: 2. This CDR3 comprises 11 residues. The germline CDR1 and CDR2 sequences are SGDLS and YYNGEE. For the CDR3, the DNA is TGTGCCAGTGGACAGGGGCATGGCTACACCTTC. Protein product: CASGQGHGYTF. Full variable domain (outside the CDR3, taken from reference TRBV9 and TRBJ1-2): DSGVTQTPKHLITATGQRVTLRCSPRSGDLSVYWYQQSLDQGLQFLIQYYNGEERAKGNILERFSAQQFPDLHSELNLSSLELGDSALYFCASGQGHGYTFGSGTRLTVV.

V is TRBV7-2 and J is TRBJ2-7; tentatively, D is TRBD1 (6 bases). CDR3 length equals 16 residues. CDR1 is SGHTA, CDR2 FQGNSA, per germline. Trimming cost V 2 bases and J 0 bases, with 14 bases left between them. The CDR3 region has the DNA TGTGCCAGCAGCTTACGGGGCGGACAGAGCTCCTACGAGCAGTACTTC. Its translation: CASSLRGGQSSYEQYF.

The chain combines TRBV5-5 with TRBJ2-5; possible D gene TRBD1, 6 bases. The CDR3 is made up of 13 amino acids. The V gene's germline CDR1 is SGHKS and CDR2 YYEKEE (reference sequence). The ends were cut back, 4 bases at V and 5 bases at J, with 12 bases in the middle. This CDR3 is CASSRLQGETQYF. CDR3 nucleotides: TGTGCCAGCAGCCGGCTACAGGGTGAGACCCAGTACTTC.

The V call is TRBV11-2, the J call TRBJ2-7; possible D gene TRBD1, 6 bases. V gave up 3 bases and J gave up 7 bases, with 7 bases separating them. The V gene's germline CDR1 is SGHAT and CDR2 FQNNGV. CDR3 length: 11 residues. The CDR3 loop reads CASSFTGEQYF. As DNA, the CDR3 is TGTGCCAGCAGCTTTACAGGGGAGCAGTACTTC.

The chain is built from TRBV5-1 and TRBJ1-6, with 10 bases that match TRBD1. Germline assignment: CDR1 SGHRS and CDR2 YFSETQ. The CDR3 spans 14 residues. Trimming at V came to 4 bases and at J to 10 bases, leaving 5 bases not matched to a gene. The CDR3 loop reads CASSPGTGESPLHF. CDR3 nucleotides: TGCGCCAGCAGCCCAGGGACAGGGGAGTCACCCCTCCACTTT.

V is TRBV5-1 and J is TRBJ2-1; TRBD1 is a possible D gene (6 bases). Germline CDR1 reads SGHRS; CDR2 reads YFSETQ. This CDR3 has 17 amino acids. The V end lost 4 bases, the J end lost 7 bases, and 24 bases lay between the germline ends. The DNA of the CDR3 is TGCGCCAGCAGCCTCCGCAGGGGCTTGCCGAATTCGAATGAGCAGTTCTTC. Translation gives CASSLRRGLPNSNEQFF.

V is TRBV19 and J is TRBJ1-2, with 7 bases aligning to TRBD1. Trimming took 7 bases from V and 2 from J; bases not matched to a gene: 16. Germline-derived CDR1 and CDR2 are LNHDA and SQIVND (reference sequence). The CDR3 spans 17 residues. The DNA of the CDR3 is TGTGCCAGTACCCACCCTCTCCAACAGGGGCTCAACTATGGCTACACCTTC. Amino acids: CASTHPLQQGLNYGYTF.

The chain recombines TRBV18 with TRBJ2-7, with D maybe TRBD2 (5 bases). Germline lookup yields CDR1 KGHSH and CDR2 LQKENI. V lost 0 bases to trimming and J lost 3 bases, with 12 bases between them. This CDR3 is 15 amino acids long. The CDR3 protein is CASSPPGGLDYEQYF. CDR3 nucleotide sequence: TGTGCCAGCTCACCACCGGGCGGGTTGGACTACGAGCAGTACTTC.

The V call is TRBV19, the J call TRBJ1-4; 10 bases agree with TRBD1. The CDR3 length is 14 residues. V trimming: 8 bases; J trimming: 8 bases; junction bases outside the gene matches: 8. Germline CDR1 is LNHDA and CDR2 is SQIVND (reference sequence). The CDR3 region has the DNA TGTGCCAGTTCCGCCGGGACAGGGGTGGAAAAACTGTTTTTT. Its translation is CASSAGTGVEKLFF.

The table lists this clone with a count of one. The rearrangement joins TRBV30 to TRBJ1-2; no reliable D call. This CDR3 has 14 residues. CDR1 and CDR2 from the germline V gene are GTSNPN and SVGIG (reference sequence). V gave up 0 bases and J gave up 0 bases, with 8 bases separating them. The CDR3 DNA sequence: TGTGCCTGGAGTGTAGGCGGCTCTAACTATGGCTACACCTTC. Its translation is CAWSVGGSNYGYTF.

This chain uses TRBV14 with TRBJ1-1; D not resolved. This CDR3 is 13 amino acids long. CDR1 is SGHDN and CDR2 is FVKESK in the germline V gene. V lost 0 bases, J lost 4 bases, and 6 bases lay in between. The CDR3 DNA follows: TGTGCCAGCAGCCAAGATCCGAGCACTGAAGCTTTCTTT. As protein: CASSQDPSTEAFF.

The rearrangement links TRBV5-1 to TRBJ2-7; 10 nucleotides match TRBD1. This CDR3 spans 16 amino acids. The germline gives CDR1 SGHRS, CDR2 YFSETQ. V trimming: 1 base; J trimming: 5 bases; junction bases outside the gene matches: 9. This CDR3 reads CASSLLTGTGAHEQYF. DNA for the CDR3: TGCGCCAGCAGCTTGCTAACTGGGACAGGGGCCCACGAGCAGTACTTC.

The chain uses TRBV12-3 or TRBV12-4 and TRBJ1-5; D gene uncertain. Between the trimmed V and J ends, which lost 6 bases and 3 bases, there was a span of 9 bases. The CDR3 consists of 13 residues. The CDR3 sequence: CASSGSFNQPQHF. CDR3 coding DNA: TGTGCCAGCAGCGGGTCTTTCAATCAGCCCCAGCATTTT.

The CDR3 nucleotides are TGCGCCAGCAGCTCCGGACAGGGCCATGGTACGCAGTATTTT. Its protein product is CASSSGQGHGTQYF. The chain has TRBV5-1 and TRBJ2-3; 8 nucleotides align to TRBD1. The germline gives CDR1 SGHRS, CDR2 YFSETQ. The CDR3 extends over 14 amino acids. V dropped 3 bases and J dropped 8; count of bases not matched to a gene: 8.

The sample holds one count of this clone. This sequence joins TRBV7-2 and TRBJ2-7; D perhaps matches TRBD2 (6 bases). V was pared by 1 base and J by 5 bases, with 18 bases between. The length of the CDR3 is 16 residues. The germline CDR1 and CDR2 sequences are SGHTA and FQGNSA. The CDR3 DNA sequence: TGTGCCAGCAGCTTAGTCCCTAAGGGTGGAGGGGACGAGCAGTACTTC. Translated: CASSLVPKGGGDEQYF. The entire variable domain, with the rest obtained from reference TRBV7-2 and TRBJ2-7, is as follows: GAGVSQSPSNKVTEKGKDVELRCDPISGHTALYWYRQSLGQGLEFLIYFQGNSAPDKSGLPSDRFSAERTGGSVSTLTIQRTQQEDSAVYLCASSLVPKGGGDEQYFGPGTRLTVT.

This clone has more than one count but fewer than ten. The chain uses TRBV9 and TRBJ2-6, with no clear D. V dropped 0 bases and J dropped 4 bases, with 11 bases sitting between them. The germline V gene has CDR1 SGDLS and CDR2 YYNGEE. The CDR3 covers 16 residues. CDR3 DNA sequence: TGTGCCAGCAGCGTAGCTGCCGGAGCCGGGGCCAACGTCCTGACTTTC. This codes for CASSVAAGAGANVLTF.

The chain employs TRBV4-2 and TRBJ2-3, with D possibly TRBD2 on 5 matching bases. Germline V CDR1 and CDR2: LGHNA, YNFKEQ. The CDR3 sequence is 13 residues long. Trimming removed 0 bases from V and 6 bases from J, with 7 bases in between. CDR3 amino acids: CASSQDREDTQYF. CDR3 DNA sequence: TGTGCCAGCAGCCAAGATAGGGAGGATACGCAGTATTTT.

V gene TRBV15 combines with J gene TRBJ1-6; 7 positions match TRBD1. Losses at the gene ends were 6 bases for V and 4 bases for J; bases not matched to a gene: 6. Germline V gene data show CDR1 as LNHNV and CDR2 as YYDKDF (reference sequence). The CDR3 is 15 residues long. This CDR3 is CATSDGTDYNSPLHF. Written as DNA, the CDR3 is TGTGCCACCAGTGACGGGACAGATTATAATTCACCCCTCCACTTT.

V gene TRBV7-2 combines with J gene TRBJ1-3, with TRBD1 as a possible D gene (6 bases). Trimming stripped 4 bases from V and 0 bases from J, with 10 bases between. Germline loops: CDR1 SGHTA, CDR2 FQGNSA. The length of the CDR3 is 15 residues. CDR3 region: CASSSRTVSGNTIYF. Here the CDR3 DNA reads TGTGCCAGCAGCTCCCGGACAGTCTCTGGAAACACCATATATTTT. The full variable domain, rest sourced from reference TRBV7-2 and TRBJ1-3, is GAGVSQSPSNKVTEKGKDVELRCDPISGHTALYWYRQSLGQGLEFLIYFQGNSAPDKSGLPSDRFSAERTGGSVSTLTIQRTQQEDSAVYLCASSSRTVSGNTIYFGEGSWLTVV.

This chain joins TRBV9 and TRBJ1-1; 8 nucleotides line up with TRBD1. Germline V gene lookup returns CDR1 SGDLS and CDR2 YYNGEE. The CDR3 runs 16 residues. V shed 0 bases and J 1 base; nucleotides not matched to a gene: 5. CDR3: CASSVAPTGGNTEAFF. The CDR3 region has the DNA TGTGCCAGCAGCGTAGCCCCTACAGGGGGGAACACTGAAGCTTTCTTT.

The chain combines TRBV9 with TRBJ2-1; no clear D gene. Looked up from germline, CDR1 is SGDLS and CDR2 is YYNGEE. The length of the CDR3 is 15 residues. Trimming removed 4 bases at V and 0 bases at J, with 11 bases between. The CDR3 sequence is CASSRPSSSYNEQFF. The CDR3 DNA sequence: TGTGCCAGCAGCCGCCCCTCTAGCTCCTACAATGAGCAGTTCTTC.

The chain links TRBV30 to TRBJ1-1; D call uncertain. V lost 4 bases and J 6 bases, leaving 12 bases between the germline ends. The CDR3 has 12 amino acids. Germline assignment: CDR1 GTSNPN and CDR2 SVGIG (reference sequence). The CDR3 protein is CAWTLSGSEAFF. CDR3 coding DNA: TGTGCCTGGACCCTATCGGGGTCTGAAGCTTTCTTT.

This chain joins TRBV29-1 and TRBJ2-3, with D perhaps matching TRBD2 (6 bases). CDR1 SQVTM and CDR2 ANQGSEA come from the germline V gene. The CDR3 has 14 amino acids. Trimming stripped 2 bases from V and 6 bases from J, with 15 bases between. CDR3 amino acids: CSVESSQAGDTQYF. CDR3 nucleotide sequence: TGCAGCGTTGAATCTTCCCAGGCGGGGGATACGCAGTATTTT.

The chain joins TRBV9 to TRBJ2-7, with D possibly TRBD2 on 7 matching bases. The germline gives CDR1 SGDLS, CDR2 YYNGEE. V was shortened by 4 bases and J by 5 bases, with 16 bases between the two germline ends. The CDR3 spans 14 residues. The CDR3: CASSPWGGADEQYF. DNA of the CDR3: TGTGCCAGCAGCCCGTGGGGGGGGGCGGACGAGCAGTACTTC. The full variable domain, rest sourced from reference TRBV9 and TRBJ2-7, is DSGVTQTPKHLITATGQRVTLRCSPRSGDLSVYWYQQSLDQGLQFLIQYYNGEERAKGNILERFSAQQFPDLHSELNLSSLELGDSALYFCASSPWGGADEQYFGPGTRLTVT.

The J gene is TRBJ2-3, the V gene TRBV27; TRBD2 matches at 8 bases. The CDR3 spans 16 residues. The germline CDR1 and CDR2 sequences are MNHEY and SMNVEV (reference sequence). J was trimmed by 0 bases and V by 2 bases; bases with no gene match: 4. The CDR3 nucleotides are TGTGCCAGCAGTTTAAACAGCGGGGGTAGCACAGATACGCAGTATTTT. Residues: CASSLNSGGSTDTQYF.

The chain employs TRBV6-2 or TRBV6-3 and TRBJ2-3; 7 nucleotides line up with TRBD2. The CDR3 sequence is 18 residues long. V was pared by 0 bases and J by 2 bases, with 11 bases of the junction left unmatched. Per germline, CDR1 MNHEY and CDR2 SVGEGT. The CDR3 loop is CASSYSAGGGILTDTQYF. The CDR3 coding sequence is TGTGCCAGCAGTTACTCCGCCGGCGGGGGAATACTCACAGATACGCAGTATTTT.

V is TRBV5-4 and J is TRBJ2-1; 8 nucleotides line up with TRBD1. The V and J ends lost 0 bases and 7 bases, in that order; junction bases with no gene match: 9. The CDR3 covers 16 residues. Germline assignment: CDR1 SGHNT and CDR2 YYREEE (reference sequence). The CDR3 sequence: CASSLGPGQGVNEQFF. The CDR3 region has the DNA TGTGCCAGCAGCTTGGGTCCAGGACAGGGAGTAAATGAGCAGTTCTTC.

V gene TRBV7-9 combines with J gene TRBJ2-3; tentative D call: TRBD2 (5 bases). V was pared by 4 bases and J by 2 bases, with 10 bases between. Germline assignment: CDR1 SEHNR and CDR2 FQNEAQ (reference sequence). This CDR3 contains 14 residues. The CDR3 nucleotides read TGTGCCAGCAGCTCCTTAGCGACCACAGATACGCAGTATTTT. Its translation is CASSSLATTDTQYF.